The clone carrying this TCR beta chain was recorded only once. These data come from a study of blood T cell repertoires in COVID-19. Study as a whole: Both acute and convalescent COVID-19 samples were obtained from the United States, Italy and Spain. Sample material is recorded as cDNA or gDNA derived from T cells, B-cell-depleted T cells, or PBMCs.

V was cut by 8 bases and J by 8 bases, with 6 bases left in between. The CDR3 is 10 residues long. Germline V gives CDR1 MNHEY, CDR2 SVGAGI. Authors' methods: By means of reference gene primer amplification, nucleated cell counts were estimated. The method was immunoSEQ multiplex PCR; TCRdb's version includes in-frame clones alone and lacks a portion of them. That table is the source of V, J and clone size, and D and trimming were worked out from the DNA. The table includes some 200,000 clones, around 83% detected once. J is TRBJ1-4 and V is TRBV6-5; no definite D call. What was sequenced was peripheral blood. This TCR derives from a woman in her forties with acute or convalescent COVID-19. The CDR3 nucleotides are TGTGCCAGCTTTCGGGAAAAACTGTTTTTT. The encoded protein is CASFREKLFF.